These 21 T cell receptor beta chains were all obtained from the same sample, sequenced in a study of T cell changes during pregnancy in multiple sclerosis. The assay was immunoSEQ multiplex PCR, and TCRdb's table has in-frame clones only and misses some. This sample carries 100,000 or so clones, around nine tenths of them seen once, and the ten largest clones take approximately 1.2%. The source was peripheral blood, collected in the second trimester of pregnancy. The receptors were gathered from a female donor with multiple sclerosis, enrolled in a pregnancy study.

Here the CDR3 reads CASSLQGFTEAFF. The CDR3 coding sequence is TGTGCCAGCAGCTTACAGGGTTTCACTGAAGCTTTCTTT. The rearrangement joins TRBV7-9 to TRBJ1-1; D possibly corresponds to TRBD1 (5 bases). CDR1 is SEHNR and CDR2 is FQNEAQ in the germline V gene (reference sequence). CDR3 length equals 13 residues. The V end was cut by 2 bases, the J end by 4 bases, with 8 bases between.

The chain employs TRBV5-4 and TRBJ2-3; weak D call: TRBD2 (5 bases). From germline, CDR1 is SGHNT and CDR2 YYREEE (reference sequence). Deletions cut 2 bases from V and 0 bases from J, with 7 bases between. This CDR3 has 14 amino acids. DNA of the CDR3: TGTGCCAGCAGCTTTTCGGGAAGCACAGATACGCAGTATTTT. Its translation: CASSFSGSTDTQYF.

The chain recombines TRBV9 with TRBJ2-7; the match to TRBD1 covers 8 bases. Germline CDR1 is SGDLS and CDR2 is YYNGEE. J gave up 4 bases and V 3 bases, and 6 bases lay outside the gene matches. The CDR3 is 14 residues long. In nucleotides, the CDR3 is TGTGCCAGCAGCGCGACAGGGGAGCTTTACGAGCAGTACTTC. This encodes CASSATGELYEQYF.

This clone appeared once. The chain is built from TRBV5-1 and TRBJ2-2, with 9 bases fitting TRBD2. The germline CDR1 and CDR2 sequences are SGHRS and YFSETQ. Unmatched junction bases numbered 12, after V lost 5 bases and J lost 4 bases. This CDR3 is 17 amino acids long. CDR3 amino acids: CASRRTTSGRGTGELFF. CDR3 nucleotide sequence: TGCGCCAGCAGACGAACGACTAGCGGTAGGGGCACCGGGGAGCTGTTTTTT.

About this clone: At one of its ends the junction is not consistent with the germline gene, which may arise from a read error. The CDR3 DNA reads as TGTGCCAGCAGCTTATCGGGCACACCGAACACTGAAGCTTTCTTT. It encodes CASSLSGTPNTEAFF. J is TRBJ1-1 and V is TRBV27; no reliable D call. Looked up from germline, CDR1 is MNHEY and CDR2 is SMNVEV (reference sequence). The CDR3 runs to 15 residues.

This clone came up once. CDR3 DNA: TGTGCCATCAGTGAGTCGCGGGAAAACATTCAGTACTTC. Residues: CAISESRENIQYF. V is TRBV10-3 and J is TRBJ2-4; perhaps TRBD2 as D (5 bases). Trimming pared 0 bases from V and 5 bases from J, leaving 5 bases between. This CDR3 has 13 residues. The V gene's germline CDR1 is ENHRY and CDR2 SYGVKD.

V is TRBV6-5 and J is TRBJ1-3, with unresolved D. The ends were cut back, 5 bases at V and 0 bases at J, with 8 bases in the middle. This CDR3 spans 14 amino acids. Looked up from germline, CDR1 is MNHEY and CDR2 is SVGAGI. This CDR3 reads CASSTRGSGNTIYF. As DNA, the CDR3 is TGTGCCAGCAGTACCCGGGGCTCTGGAAACACCATATATTTT.

This clone was observed a handful of times. This rearrangement joins TRBV11-2 to TRBJ1-3; D unresolved. Germline V gene lookup returns CDR1 SGHAT and CDR2 FQNNGV. Trimming cost V 3 bases and J 0 bases, with 9 bases left between them. This CDR3 has 15 residues. CDR3 protein: CASSFRTSSGNTIYF. In DNA, the CDR3 is TGTGCCAGCAGCTTCAGGACTAGCTCTGGAAACACCATATATTTT.

The rearrangement links TRBV19 to TRBJ2-5; the match to TRBD1 covers 7 bases. This CDR3 has 14 amino acids. Trimming cost V 5 bases and J 4 bases; bases outside gene matches: 7. Germline values: CDR1 LNHDA, CDR2 SQIVND (reference sequence). This CDR3 is CASSFRQGGETQYF. CDR3 coding DNA: TGTGCCAGTAGTTTCCGACAGGGTGGAGAGACCCAGTACTTC.

The J gene is TRBJ2-7, the V gene TRBV7-3, with 9 bases fitting TRBD1. The V gene's germline CDR1 is SGHTA and CDR2 FQGTGA. The CDR3 length is 13 residues. The J segment lost 5 bases and the V segment lost 5 bases, leaving 4 bases of the junction unmatched. The CDR3 DNA follows: TGTGCCAGCAGCCGGGACAGGGACCACGAGCAGTACTTC. It codes for CASSRDRDHEQYF.

This clone was detected once. The chain recombines TRBV5-1 with TRBJ1-2; D might be TRBD1 (6 bases). V lost 5 bases and J 2 bases, leaving 22 bases between the germline ends. The CDR3 length is 17 residues. Germline V gene sequence: CDR1 SGHRS, CDR2 YFSETQ. DNA of the CDR3: TGCGCCAGCAGGAGAGGGGAAGGGGGATCTCGGAACTATGGCTACACCTTC. Its translation: CASRRGEGGSRNYGYTF.

V gene TRBV30 combines with J gene TRBJ2-1, with D perhaps TRBD1 (6 bases). Germline CDR1 reads GTSNPN; CDR2 reads SVGIG (reference sequence). The CDR3 totals 12 residues. Trimming stripped 0 bases from V and 8 bases from J, with 8 bases between. CDR3 loop: CAWSVRGDEQFF. As DNA, the CDR3 is TGTGCCTGGAGTGTCAGGGGCGATGAGCAGTTCTTC. Full variable domain (remainder filled in from reference TRBV30 and TRBJ2-1): SQTIHQWPATLVQPVGSPLSLECTVEGTSNPNLYWYRQAAGRGLQLLFYSVGIGQISSEVPQNLSASRPQDRQFILSSKKLLLSDSGFYLCAWSVRGDEQFFGPGTRLTVL.

The gene calls are TRBV7-2 and TRBJ2-1; 9 nucleotides align to TRBD2. The CDR3 consists of 15 residues. Germline-derived CDR1 and CDR2 are SGHTA and FQGNSA. V gave up 3 bases and J gave up 4 bases; unmatched junction bases: 4. The CDR3 region has the DNA TGTGCCAGCAGCTTGAGCCTAGCGGGGTACAATGAGCAGTTCTTC. This translates into CASSLSLAGYNEQFF.

A single count supports this clone. The V gene is TRBV30, the J gene TRBJ2-3; TRBD2 aligns across 11 bases. V dropped 3 bases and J dropped 2; count of bases not matched to a gene: 10. The germline V gene encodes CDR1 GTSNPN and CDR2 SVGIG (reference sequence). The CDR3 is 17 amino acids. The CDR3 DNA follows: TGTGCCTGGAGAGGGTTCCTAGCGGGAGGACTCACAGATACGCAGTATTTT. Protein product: CAWRGFLAGGLTDTQYF.

The gene calls are TRBV5-1 and TRBJ1-1; D gene uncertain. V was trimmed by 4 bases and J by 2 bases, leaving 15 bases between them. The CDR3 sequence is 15 residues long. Per the germline V gene, CDR1 is SGHRS and CDR2 is YFSETQ. CDR3 DNA sequence: TGCGCCAGCAGCAACACCCGGACGGGAAACACTGAAGCTTTCTTT. Amino acid sequence: CASSNTRTGNTEAFF.

J is TRBJ2-2 and V is TRBV9; TRBD1 matches at 8 bases. After removal of 4 bases from V and 4 bases from J, the junction contained 3 bases not matched to a gene. The germline gives CDR1 SGDLS, CDR2 YYNGEE. This CDR3 contains 14 residues. The CDR3 DNA reads as TGTGCCAGCAGCTACACAGGGGGCACCGGGGAGCTGTTTTTT. Translating gives CASSYTGGTGELFF.

The gene calls are TRBV5-1 and TRBJ2-5, with TRBD2 as a possible D gene (5 bases). The CDR3 extends over 14 amino acids. V was clipped by 2 bases and J by 2 bases, with 10 bases between them. Germline V CDR1 and CDR2: SGHRS, YFSETQ. This chain's CDR3 is CASSLGGRQETQYF. The CDR3 DNA reads as TGCGCCAGCAGCTTAGGCGGGCGTCAAGAGACCCAGTACTTC.

The V gene is TRBV6-1, the J gene TRBJ1-1; no reliable D call. This CDR3 has 14 residues. Germline CDR1 and CDR2: MNHNS and SASEGT. Trimming took off 1 base at V and 7 bases at J, with 13 bases between the two ends. The CDR3 sequence is CASSEVPLASEAFF. Written as DNA, the CDR3 is TGTGCCAGCAGTGAAGTTCCATTGGCTAGTGAAGCTTTCTTT.

This clone appeared once. The CDR3 DNA reads as TGTGCCAGTAGTAAAACAGGGGGTGGCACTGAAGCTTTCTTT. Its protein is CASSKTGGGTEAFF. This sequence joins TRBV19 and TRBJ1-1; TRBD1 matches at 8 bases. After removal of 4 bases from V and 4 bases from J, the junction contained 5 bases not matched to a gene. The CDR3 is 14 residues long. Germline V gene data show CDR1 as LNHDA and CDR2 as SQIVND (reference sequence).

The chain joins TRBV7-3 to TRBJ1-1, with a tentative D call TRBD1 (5 bases). V lost 3 bases to trimming and J lost 3 bases, with 8 bases between them. Germline CDR1 SGHTA, CDR2 FQGTGA. This CDR3 is built from 13 residues. This chain's CDR3 is CASSLDTYTEAFF. Written as DNA, the CDR3 is TGTGCCAGCAGCTTGGACACCTACACTGAAGCTTTCTTT.

The gene calls are TRBV18 and TRBJ1-5; D gene uncertain. CDR3 size: 16 residues. The germline V gene has CDR1 KGHSH and CDR2 LQKENI. V was shortened by 1 base and J by 1 base, with 11 bases between the two germline ends. CDR3 DNA: TGTGCCAGCTCACCACAGCGATTGAGGAGCAATCAGCCCCAGCATTTT. As protein: CASSPQRLRSNQPQHF.